Below, 14 T cell receptor beta chains from the same sample are listed, as sequenced in a study of blood T cell repertoires in COVID-19. Data came from immunoSEQ multiplex PCR; TCRdb stores just in-frame clones and leaves some out. This sample has 300,000 to 450,000 clones, with roughly 91% found just once. The sequenced sample was PBMCs or T cells enriched from blood (not recorded which). The receptors originated from a woman aged 18-29 years who had recovered from COVID-19.

The rearrangement uses TRBV2 and TRBJ2-2, with 8 bases aligning to TRBD2. The CDR3 extends over 13 amino acids. V shed 8 bases and J 5 bases; nucleotides not matched to a gene: 4. CDR1 is SNHLY, CDR2 FYNNEI, per germline. The chain's CDR3 is CASRGGGTGELFF. For the CDR3, the DNA is TGTGCCAGCCGGGGCGGGGGGACCGGGGAGCTGTTTTTT.

V is TRBV9 and J is TRBJ2-3; D is unclear. CDR3 size: 13 residues. Germline loops: CDR1 SGDLS, CDR2 YYNGEE. V was shortened by 1 base and J by 4 bases, with 7 bases between the two germline ends. The CDR3 region has the DNA TGTGCCAGCAGCGTATACGCGTCAGATACGCAGTATTTT. Translation gives CASSVYASDTQYF.

This chain links TRBV11-2 with TRBJ1-2; 9 bases fit TRBD1. Germline trimming cut 5 bases from V and 0 bases from J; bases unmatched to any gene: 7. The CDR3 contains 16 residues. Germline CDR1 is SGHAT and CDR2 is FQNNGV. CDR3 sequence: CASSQWDRASNYGYTF. CDR3 in DNA: TGTGCCAGCAGCCAATGGGACAGGGCATCTAACTATGGCTACACCTTC.

The V call is TRBV2, the J call TRBJ1-1; D unclear. The ends were cut back, 5 bases at V and 3 bases at J, with 7 bases in the middle. The CDR3 covers 12 residues. The germline V gene has CDR1 SNHLY and CDR2 FYNNEI. CDR3 sequence reads: CASSQRDTEAFF. CDR3 DNA: TGTGCCAGCAGTCAACGGGACACTGAAGCTTTCTTT. Drawing the rest from reference TRBV2 and TRBJ1-1, the complete variable domain is EPEVTQTPSHQVTQMGQEVILRCVPISNHLYFYWYRQILGQKVEFLVSFYNNEISEKSEIFDDQFSVERPDGSNFTLKIRSTKLEDSAMYFCASSQRDTEAFFGQGTRLTVV.

CDR3 region: CASMGGGPGELFF. Written as DNA, the CDR3 is TGTGCCAGCATGGGCGGGGGACCCGGGGAGCTGTTTTTT. The V and J genes are TRBV6-5 and TRBJ2-2; the match to TRBD2 covers 7 bases. V trimming: 7 bases; J trimming: 6 bases; junction bases outside the gene matches: 5. Per germline, CDR1 MNHEY and CDR2 SVGAGI. The CDR3 extends over 13 amino acids.

The rearrangement joins TRBV5-5 to TRBJ2-7; D gene unclear. Germline V gene data show CDR1 as SGHKS and CDR2 as YYEKEE (reference sequence). There are 15 residues in the CDR3. Trimming removed 0 bases at V and 3 bases at J, with 13 bases between. CDR3 sequence (DNA): TGTGCCAGCAGCTTGGAGACGCGGCCCGGCTACGAGCAGTACTTC. This codes for CASSLETRPGYEQYF.

The rearrangement links TRBV7-9 to TRBJ2-5; maybe TRBD1 (6 bases). The CDR3 covers 15 residues. V lost 1 base and J 5 bases, leaving 14 bases between the germline ends. Germline values: CDR1 SEHNR, CDR2 FQNEAQ (reference sequence). Written as DNA, the CDR3 is TGTGCCAGCAGCTTAGAAGGGCCAGGGGTGGAGACCCAGTACTTC. Amino acid sequence: CASSLEGPGVETQYF.

This clone has just one count. The CDR3 DNA follows: TGTGCCAGTAGTATAAGCAGGGGCCCCTATGGCTACACCTTC. This gives the protein CASSISRGPYGYTF. The chain joins TRBV19 to TRBJ1-2; tentatively, D is TRBD1 (6 bases). The CDR3 is 14 residues long. Trimming pared 2 bases from V and 4 bases from J, leaving 11 bases between. The germline V gene encodes CDR1 LNHDA and CDR2 SQIVND (reference sequence).

The chain links TRBV6-4 to TRBJ2-2, with D perhaps TRBD1 (6 bases). CDR1 is MRHNA and CDR2 is SNTAGT in the germline V gene. V lost 6 bases, J lost 3 bases, and 8 bases lay in between. CDR3 size: 13 residues. The CDR3 sequence is CASSSGDTGELFF. The DNA of the CDR3 is TGTGCCAGCAGCTCAGGGGACACCGGGGAGCTGTTTTTT.

The chain combines TRBV6-5 with TRBJ2-5; D may be TRBD1 (6 bases). Germline V gives CDR1 MNHEY, CDR2 SVGAGI. V dropped 3 bases and J dropped 1 base, with 9 bases sitting between them. The CDR3 is made up of 14 amino acids. The CDR3 region is CASSYGTPQETQYF. The CDR3 DNA is TGTGCCAGCAGTTATGGGACACCCCAAGAGACCCAGTACTTC.

The genes are TRBV19 and TRBJ1-2; no clear D gene. Germline V gene lookup returns CDR1 LNHDA and CDR2 SQIVND (reference sequence). The CDR3 is 14 residues long. V was clipped by 9 bases and J by 2 bases, with 16 bases between them. The CDR3 DNA follows: TGTGCCAGCCGCAGGACGAGGGAGAACTATGGCTACACCTTC. It yields the protein CASRRTRENYGYTF. Drawing the rest from reference TRBV19 and TRBJ1-2, the complete variable domain is DGGITQSPKYLFRKEGQNVTLSCEQNLNHDAMYWYRQDPGQGLRLIYYSQIVNDFQKGDIAEGYSVSREKKESFPLTVTSAQKNPTAFYLCASRRTRENYGYTFGSGTRLTVV.

This clone was counted ten times or more. The V and J genes are TRBV25-1 and TRBJ1-1; perhaps TRBD1 as D (5 bases). This CDR3 region has 16 residues. From germline, CDR1 is MGHDK and CDR2 SYGVNS. Trimming left V 2 bases short and J 4 bases short, with 17 bases between. This CDR3 is CASSEDAYTRGTEAFF. The CDR3 DNA reads TGTGCCAGCAGTGAAGATGCCTATACAAGGGGCACTGAAGCTTTCTTT.

V and J are TRBV24-1 and TRBJ2-1, with 8 positions matching TRBD1. From germline, CDR1 is KGHDR and CDR2 SFDVKD. The CDR3 is made up of 16 amino acids. Trimming cost V 3 bases and J 0 bases; bases outside gene matches: 3. Written as DNA, the CDR3 is TGTGCCACCAGTGATCGACAGGGGTACTCCTACAATGAGCAGTTCTTC. It translates to CATSDRQGYSYNEQFF.

The chain couples TRBV28 to TRBJ1-1, with D hard to call. Trimming took 6 bases from V and 8 from J, leaving 10 bases between them. The CDR3 sequence is 11 residues long. CDR1 and CDR2 from the germline V gene are MDHEN and SYDVKM. CDR3 residues: CASSRNSEAFF. The CDR3 DNA sequence: TGTGCCAGCAGCCGTAACTCGGAAGCTTTCTTT.